The clone carrying this T cell receptor (beta chain) was recorded only once. What it binds is unknown. This sample was included in a study of CD8 T cells in Susac syndrome. Study details: The sequenced Susac syndrome patients included about six who had clinically active disease and eight or nine who were in remission. There were Susac syndrome patients who were therapy-naive at blood draw, others on corticosteroids, and others on intravenous immunoglobulin alone. Regarding the study as a whole: Clonal expansion was not observed in the Susac syndrome CD4+ T cell repertoires.

Sequencing of TCR beta was performed on blood CD8+ and CD4+ T cells. This CDR3 comprises 14 residues. Germline CDR1 DFQATT, CDR2 SNEGSKA (reference sequence). Trimming removed 4 bases from V and 1 base from J, with 8 bases in between. An input of 0.5 to 1 ug of RNA was subjected to reverse transcription using random hexamers. MiXCR was run by TCRdb on the immunoSEQ multiplex PCR reads, yielding one entry per CDR3 protein. The data hold some 180,000 distinct CDR3 sequences, with 85% to 95% observed a single time. The source material was CD4+ T cells from PBMCs. The rearrangement joins TRBV20-1 to TRBJ1-6; D remains ambiguous. This clonotype was sampled from a human donor with Susac syndrome. The CDR3 spells CSATVSSYNSPLHF. CDR3 coding DNA: TGCAGTGCTACGGTCTCTTCCTATAATTCACCCCTCCACTTT.